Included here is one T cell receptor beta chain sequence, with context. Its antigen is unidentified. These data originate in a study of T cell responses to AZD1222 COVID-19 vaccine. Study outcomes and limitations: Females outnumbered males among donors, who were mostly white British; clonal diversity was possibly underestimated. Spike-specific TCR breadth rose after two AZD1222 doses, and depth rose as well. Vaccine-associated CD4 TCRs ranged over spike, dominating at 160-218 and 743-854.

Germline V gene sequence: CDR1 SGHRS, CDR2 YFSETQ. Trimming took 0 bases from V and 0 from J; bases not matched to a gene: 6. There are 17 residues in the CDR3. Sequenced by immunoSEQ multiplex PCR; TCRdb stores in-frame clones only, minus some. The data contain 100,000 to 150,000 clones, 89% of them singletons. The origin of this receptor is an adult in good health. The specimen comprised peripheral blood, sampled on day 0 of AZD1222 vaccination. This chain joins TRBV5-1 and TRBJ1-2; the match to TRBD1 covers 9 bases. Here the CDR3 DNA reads TGCGCCAGCAGCTTGGTAGGGGACAGGGCGACTAACTATGGCTACACCTTC. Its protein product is CASSLVGDRATNYGYTF.